This TCR beta chain was found in a study of T cells after posttransplantation cyclophosphamide. The study's findings and limits: Recipient CMV seropositivity and CMV reactivation strongly tracked TRB clonality. Donor CD8+ memory clones often dominated recipient blood repertoires at later times. TRB overlap between skin or GI tissue T cells and blood was limited.

Sequenced by immunoSEQ multiplex PCR; TCRdb stores in-frame clones only, minus some. The sample records 30,000 or so clones, about 89% being singletons. To note about this clone: Its antigen is not known.

The naive gate required viable CD3+CD4+ or CD3+CD8+ cells with CCR7+CD45RA+CD45RO-CD95-CD27+CD28+ phenotype. On the day of bone marrow donation, the related graft donor provided peripheral blood. This CDR3 spans 15 amino acids. The ends lost 1 base at V and 5 bases at J; junction bases unmatched: 6. Germline-derived CDR1 and CDR2 are SGHDT and YYEEEE. This clonotype was obtained from a woman aged 55-70 years in good health, CMV-negative, and a related stem cell transplant donor. Sequenced input: naive CD4+ T cells sorted from PBMCs. The chain joins TRBV5-6 to TRBJ2-5, with 9 bases fitting TRBD2. For the CDR3, the DNA is TGTGCCAGCAGCTTGAACCGGCGGGGGGGGGAGACCCAGTACTTC. Its translation: CASSLNRRGGETQYF.